This paragraph covers one TCR beta chain sequence. Antigen unknown. Reverse transcription of all isolated RNA meant that expressed TCRB transcripts were sequenced. TCRdb's table, derived via immunoSEQ multiplex PCR, lists solely in-frame clones and lacks some. The sample shows 600,000 or so clones, roughly an eighth of them seen only once. The V end lost 5 bases, the J end lost 0 bases, and 14 bases lay between the germline ends. The CDR3 totals 15 residues. Germline V gene data show CDR1 as SGHNT and CDR2 as YYREEE (reference sequence). This entry is derived from a study of beta chain features in type 1 diabetes. It was via CD45RO/CCR7/CD25/CD127/CD95/CD27 that CD4+ naive, central memory, regulatory and stem cell-like memory cells were sorted. Broader study findings: An over-representation of cells with high TCR expression could result from cDNA sequencing. TCRB CDR3 length was moderately but significantly reduced in all four CD4+ subsets of Type 1 diabetes patients.

This chain joins TRBV5-4 and TRBJ1-1, with D perhaps matching TRBD1 (5 bases). The specimen sequenced was naive CD4+ T cells from blood. The receptor was isolated from a man aged 18 to 30 with type 1 diabetes. DNA of the CDR3: TGTGCCAGCAGTCCCCCACAGGAGATGAACACTGAAGCTTTCTTT. Its translation is CASSPPQEMNTEAFF.